The 8 T cell receptor beta chains below come from one sample, sequenced in a study of post-analysis software for immune sequencing data (dated by TCRdb to the mid-2010s). General conclusions and limits of the study: Several TRBV segments, including TRBV5-6, TRBV5-1 and TRBV20-1, were significantly more frequent in patients than controls.

Their antigen targets remain unknown. The library was prepared using PCR. Sequencer: Illumina HiSeq 2500. Unique molecular identifiers were incorporated into TCR beta cDNA libraries to reduce PCR and sequencing biases. TCRdb redid the processing of the public reads, applying fastp at Q25 and MiXCR, and retained in-frame beta chains. Entries that share a CDR3 protein sequence are merged under the most common genes and DNA. The sample includes about 560,000 distinct CDR3 sequences, with 44% observed a single time. Around 1.7% of the sample goes to the ten largest clones. Material for sequencing was blood. These receptors all come from a girl under 18 with multiple sclerosis.

This clonotype has more than one count but fewer than ten. This sequence joins TRBV7-9 and TRBJ2-3; D could derive from TRBD1 or TRBD2 (5 bases each). Germline lookup yields CDR1 SEHNR and CDR2 FQNEAQ (reference sequence). This CDR3 spans 12 amino acids. V was shortened by 6 bases and J by 14 bases, with 18 bases between the two germline ends. This CDR3 is CASRPGEGIGYF. CDR3 DNA sequence: TGTGCCAGCAGGCCGGGCGAGGGGATCGGGTATTTT.

As concerns this clonotype: One end of the junction fails to match germline, which may point to a read error. The chain has TRBV6-5 and TRBJ2-1; TRBD2 aligns across 7 bases. Germline V gene data show CDR1 as MNHEY and CDR2 as SVGAGI. The CDR3 spans 15 residues. CDR3 sequence reads: CAGSYPLGSGEQQFF. CDR3 coding DNA: TGTGCCGGCAGTTACCCTTTAGGGAGCGGGGAACAGCAGTTCTTC.

This clonotype was seen a few times. This rearrangement joins TRBV7-2 to TRBJ2-3; 10 nucleotides agree with TRBD2. CDR1 and CDR2 from the germline V gene are SGHTA and FQGNSA. V lost 7 bases, J lost 4 bases, and 5 bases stayed unmatched. The CDR3 consists of 14 residues. The CDR3 DNA follows: TGTGCCAGCAAAGCGGGGGGGACCGCAGATACGCAGTATTTT. Translation gives CASKAGGTADTQYF. Full variable domain (rest looked up from reference TRBV7-2 and TRBJ2-3): GAGVSQSPSNKVTEKGKDVELRCDPISGHTALYWYRQSLGQGLEFLIYFQGNSAPDKSGLPSDRFSAERTGGSVSTLTIQRTQQEDSAVYLCASKAGGTADTQYFGPGTRLTVL.

The rearrangement joins TRBV12-3 or TRBV12-4 to TRBJ2-1, with D perhaps matching TRBD2 (5 bases). The CDR3 extends over 12 amino acids. Trimming stripped 1 base from V and 12 bases from J, with 10 bases between. The CDR3 here is CASSLDGRRQFF. In DNA form, the CDR3 reads TGTGCCAGCAGTTTAGATGGGAGACGGCAGTTCTTC.

V gene TRBV7-2 combines with J gene TRBJ1-6; D may be TRBD1 (5 bases). The germline gives CDR1 SGHTA, CDR2 FQGNSA. V was trimmed by 3 bases and J by 7 bases, leaving 10 bases between them. The CDR3 contains 14 residues. As DNA, the CDR3 is TGTGCCAGCAGCTTCGGCAGGGAGAATTCACCCCTCCACTTT. Protein product: CASSFGRENSPLHF.

This chain links TRBV5-1 with TRBJ2-5; TRBD1 might be the D (6 bases). The CDR3 contains 14 residues. V was clipped by 3 bases and J by 4 bases, with 13 bases between them. CDR1 and CDR2 from the germline V gene are SGHRS and YFSETQ. The CDR3 DNA is TGCGCCAGCAGCTGGGGGCCAGGCGGAGAGACCCAGTACTTC. Protein product: CASSWGPGGETQYF.

The rearrangement joins TRBV27 to TRBJ2-4; D is possibly TRBD2 (5 bases). Germline V CDR1 and CDR2: MNHEY, SMNVEV (reference sequence). The V end was cut by 6 bases, the J end by 5 bases, with 11 bases between. The CDR3 consists of 13 residues. CDR3 region: CASSLRGQNIQYF. The DNA of the CDR3 is TGTGCCAGCAGCCTTCGCGGGCAAAACATTCAGTACTTC.

The V and J genes are TRBV28 and TRBJ2-7, with TRBD2 matching over 8 bases. V shed 3 bases, J shed 2 bases, and the junction held 3 bases outside the gene matches. The CDR3 spans 14 residues. From germline, CDR1 is MDHEN and CDR2 SYDVKM. In nucleotides, the CDR3 is TGTGCCAGCAGTTTGTTTAGCGGGGCCTACGAGCAGTACTTC. This encodes CASSLFSGAYEQYF.